The sequence of this T cell receptor (beta chain) was determined in a study of siplizumab effects on memory and regulatory T cells. Assay used: immunoSEQ multiplex PCR; TCRdb lists only in-frame clones, some missing. The repertoire has about 91,000 clones, 95% to 97% of them found once; the top ten carry 0.03% to 0.035%. With V trimmed by 1 base and J by 0 bases, 16 bases remained unmatched. Per germline, CDR1 LGHNT and CDR2 FRNRAP. The CDR3 extends over 21 amino acids. In regard to this clone: What it binds is unknown.

Study conclusions and caveats: In controls, around 25% of mappable alloreactive CD4+ clones were Treg-derived on average, versus 68.8% with siplizumab. Left unconfirmed was the suppressive function of proliferating Tregs from siplizumab cultures. Memory T cells appeared less diverse than naive cells, which seemed to contribute substantially to alloresponse.

This sequence originates from a human donor in good health. This chain uses TRBV12-5 with TRBJ2-4; TRBD1 matches at 9 bases. Sample: naive CD4+ T cells sorted from blood. CDR3 in DNA: TGTGCTAGTGGTTTGGGTACAGGGGGCGTCGAAAATCGGGTAGCCAAAAACATTCAGTACTTC. Its protein product is CASGLGTGGVENRVAKNIQYF.